These T cell receptor beta chains were read from a single sample in a study of cytomegalovirus exposure and HLA in healthy donors. TCRdb keeps only in-frame clones here, not all; method: immunoSEQ multiplex PCR. The sample contains about 140,000 clones, about 75% of which appear only once. Material for sequencing was PBMCs. These receptors all come from a woman in her twenties or thirties in good health and CMV-seronegative. Each CDR3 is given with its conserved first and last residue. A D gene is named only where the DNA matches it firmly. The listing skips clone size in some rows; elsewhere it reads once, few, many or a size class.

CDR3	DNA	size	J	V	D
CASRTGTVSTDTQYF	TGTGCCAGCAGAACAGGGACGGTCAGCACAGATACGCAGTATTTT	-	TRBJ2-3	TRBV7-2	-
CASSEGQGPYNEQFF	TGTGCCAGCAGCGAGGGACAGGGGCCTTACAATGAGCAGTTCTTC	-	TRBJ2-1	TRBV6-4	TRBD1
CASSPLEGVAASYGYTF	TGTGCCAGCAGCCCCCTAGAGGGGGTGGCAGCCAGCTATGGCTACACCTTC	-	TRBJ1-2	TRBV7-6	-
CASTSRGPQHF	TGTGCCAGCACATCGAGAGGGCCCCAGCATTTT	-	TRBJ1-5	TRBV2	-
CASSLRVVGTEAFF	TGTGCCAGCAGCCTCAGGGTAGTCGGCACTGAAGCTTTCTTT	-	TRBJ1-1	TRBV11-1	-
CASSLSGDTEAFF	TGCGCCAGCAGCTTATCGGGGGACACTGAAGCTTTCTTT	-	TRBJ1-1	TRBV5-1	-
CASKPFRATEAFF	TGTGCCAGCAAGCCGTTCAGGGCCACTGAAGCTTTCTTT	-	TRBJ1-1	TRBV6-1	-
CASSKPRRQSYNSPLHF	TGTGCCAGCAGCAAACCCAGACGACAGTCCTATAATTCACCCCTCCACTTT	-	TRBJ1-6	TRBV21-1	-
CASTHGGSGNTIYF	TGTGCCAGCACCCATGGCGGCTCTGGAAACACCATATATTTT	-	TRBJ1-3	TRBV28	-
CASSLGNLGQGYEQYF	TGCGCCAGCAGCCTAGGAAACTTGGGACAGGGCTACGAGCAGTACTTC	-	TRBJ2-7	TRBV5-1	TRBD1
CASSLRTGIEAFF	TGCGCCAGCAGCCTCCGGACGGGGATTGAAGCTTTCTTT	once	TRBJ1-1	TRBV5-1	-
CSVEDRDRVGAQHF	TGCAGCGTTGAAGACCGGGACAGGGTAGGTGCCCAGCATTTT	-	TRBJ1-5	TRBV29-1	TRBD1
CASSGWGEDTEAFF	TGTGCCAGCAGTGGGTGGGGGGAGGACACTGAAGCTTTCTTT	-	TRBJ1-1	TRBV25-1	-
CASQQVLGKADSQETQYF	TGTGCCAGCCAGCAAGTGTTAGGGAAAGCGGACAGCCAAGAGACCCAGTACTTC	-	TRBJ2-5	TRBV9	-
CASSKPSGGGAGNEQFF	TGTGCCAGCAGCAAACCCTCGGGAGGGGGAGCGGGTAATGAGCAGTTCTTC	-	TRBJ2-1	TRBV13	TRBD2
CASSLSSVSYEQYF	TGTGCCAGCAGCTTATCTTCGGTTTCCTACGAGCAGTACTTC	once	TRBJ2-7	TRBV7-3	-
CASSLASETQYF	TGCGCCAGCAGCTTGGCCTCGGAGACCCAGTACTTC	-	TRBJ2-5	TRBV5-1	-